The rows below give T cell receptor beta chains drawn from one sample of a study of identical twins. Each CDR3 protein gets one entry after TCRdb re-called the 5' RACE reads with MiXCR. The top ten clones hold approximately 0.29% of a sample with approximately 1.8 million distinct CDR3 sequences, more than 30% of them seen once. The sequencing sample was made of cord blood. The receptors were gathered from a newborn girl in good health. CDR3s include the opening cysteine and the closing phenylalanine or tryptophan. D genes are given only for firm matches. Not all rows give a size; the values are once, few, many and, for expanded clones, a class.

V gene	clone size	CDR3 length	J gene	D gene	CDR3 DNA	CDR3 protein
TRBV27	few	16	TRBJ2-1	NA	TGTGCCAGCAGATCAAACCTCCGTAGCTCCTACAATGAGCAGTTCTTC	CASRSNLRSSYNEQFF
TRBV20-1	once	16	TRBJ2-4	TRBD1	TGCAGTGCTAGACGCCCCCGGGACAGTCACAAAAACATTCAGTACTTC	CSARRPRDSHKNIQYF
TRBV12-3/TRBV12-4	NA	18	TRBJ2-1	TRBD2	TGTGCCAGCAGTTTACACGGGACTGGGGCTAGCGGACACAATGAGCAGTTCTTC	CASSLHGTGASGHNEQFF
TRBV20-1	NA	15	TRBJ1-2	NA	TGCAGTGCTAGAGATCGGGCAGGGAAGGGCTATGGCTACACCTTC	CSARDRAGKGYGYTF
TRBV29-1	NA	13	TRBJ1-2	TRBD1	TGCAGCGTTGAATCGGACAGGGACTACGGCTACACCTTC	CSVESDRDYGYTF
TRBV20-1	NA	14	TRBJ2-7	NA	TGCAGTGCTAGCCGCCTGGGGGTTAGCAGCGAGCAGTACTTC	CSASRLGVSSEQYF
TRBV20-1	few	14	TRBJ2-7	NA	TGCAGTGCTACAGGCCCTCCGGCCCCCTACGAGCAGTACTTC	CSATGPPAPYEQYF
TRBV20-1	NA	13	TRBJ1-2	TRBD1	TGCAGTGCTAGACAGGGGGAGTTGTATGACTACACCTTC	CSARQGELYDYTF
TRBV9	few	14	TRBJ2-5	NA	TGTGCCAGCAGCGTAGAGGCAGCCAGGGAGACCCAGTACTTC	CASSVEAARETQYF
TRBV3-1	NA	12	TRBJ2-3	NA	TGTGCCGGCAGCCAAATCCTAGATACGCAGTATTTT	CAGSQILDTQYF
TRBV4-2	NA	14	TRBJ1-5	NA	TGTGCCAGCAGCCAAGATCCGGGGGATCAGCCCCAGCATTTT	CASSQDPGDQPQHF
TRBV20-1	NA	17	TRBJ1-5	NA	TGCAGTGCTAGTGGATGGGTTGTTCGACGGGGCGATCAGCCCCAGCATTTT	CSASGWVVRRGDQPQHF
TRBV2	NA	15	TRBJ1-5	NA	TGTGCCAGCAGCCGCGGAAGGGCGAATTATCAGCCCCAGCATTTT	CASSRGRANYQPQHF
TRBV5-1	NA	17	TRBJ2-1	TRBD2	TGCGCCGGCAGCTTGGAAGGACTAGCCAACCTTAAGAGGGAGAAGTTCTTC	CAGSLEGLANLKREKFF
TRBV5-6	NA	16	TRBJ1-1	TRBD1	TGTGCCAGCAGCTTGGGGGTCGGGACAGCGGACACTGAAGCTTTCTTT	CASSLGVGTADTEAFF
TRBV6-2/TRBV6-3	NA	16	TRBJ2-3	NA	TGTGCCAGCAGTTACTCGTTCCTGGGGAGCACAGATACGCAGTATTTT	CASSYSFLGSTDTQYF
TRBV7-2	NA	16	TRBJ2-2	NA	TGTGCCAGCAGCATACTAGGACAAAGGAACACCGGGGAGCTGTTTTTT	CASSILGQRNTGELFF
TRBV12-3/TRBV12-4	NA	12	TRBJ2-1	NA	TGTGCCAGCAGTTTAGCAAGTCCAGTTGGGTTCTTC	CASSLASPVGFF
TRBV7-9	NA	19	TRBJ2-1	TRBD2	TGTGCCAGCAGCTTAGCGCGAACTAGCGGAGAGAGCTTAACGGATGAGCAGTTCTTC	CASSLARTSGESLTDEQFF
TRBV10-3	NA	14	TRBJ2-7	NA	TGTGCCATCAGTGAGGTCGCCAGGGCCTACGAGCAGTACTTC	CAISEVARAYEQYF
TRBV12-5	NA	16	TRBJ1-4	TRBD1	TGTGCTAGTGGTACAGACAGGGACTCAACTAATGAAAAACTGTTTTTT	CASGTDRDSTNEKLFF
TRBV28	NA	15	TRBJ2-7	NA	TGTGCCAGCAGTTCCCCGGAGGCTTCCTCCTACGAGCAGTACTTC	CASSSPEASSYEQYF
TRBV4-1	NA	13	TRBJ1-2	NA	TGCGCCAGCAGCCAAGGCCTGGAGTATGGCTACACCTTC	CASSQGLEYGYTF
TRBV20-1	NA	15	TRBJ2-1	TRBD2	TGCAGTGCTAGACGGGGAGGAGCGGGAGGCAATGAGCAGTTCTTC	CSARRGGAGGNEQFF
TRBV20-1	NA	13	TRBJ2-7	NA	TGCAGTGCTAGGCTCGGGGCGTCCTACGAGCAGTACTTC	CSARLGASYEQYF
TRBV25-1	few	11	TRBJ2-7	NA	TGTGCCAGCCAAGCGGAGGACGAGCAGTACTTC	CASQAEDEQYF
TRBV28	NA	12	TRBJ1-4	NA	TGTGCCAGCAGCCCGGAGGCCCGAAAACTGTTTTTT	CASSPEARKLFF
TRBV6-1	once	14	TRBJ2-1	NA	TGTGCCAGCAGTGGGACGGTTTACATCAATGAGCAGTTCTTC	CASSGTVYINEQFF
TRBV20-1	few	14	TRBJ1-2	NA	TGCAGTGCCAAATCCAACGGGAGAAGGTATGGCTACACCTTC	CSAKSNGRRYGYTF
TRBV7-2	NA	13	TRBJ2-1	NA	TGTGCCAGCAGCTTACCTATACAGGGTGAGCAGTTCTTC	CASSLPIQGEQFF
TRBV12-3/TRBV12-4	NA	13	TRBJ2-3	NA	TGTGCCAGCAGTTACGGGTGGGCAGATATGCAGTATTTT	CASSYGWADMQYF
TRBV18	NA	17	TRBJ2-1	TRBD2	TGTGCCAGCTCACCCCTGAATAGCGGGGGGTCCTACAATGAGCAGTTCTTC	CASSPLNSGGSYNEQFF
TRBV29-1	few	11	TRBJ1-1	TRBD1	TGCAGCGTGGTGGACAGGTATGAAGCTTTCTTT	CSVVDRYEAFF
TRBV5-1	NA	19	TRBJ2-3	NA	TGCGCCAGCAGCTTGGGGGCTCTAACGGGGAACCTCAACACAGATACGCAGTATTTT	CASSLGALTGNLNTDTQYF
TRBV11-2	NA	18	TRBJ1-1	TRBD1	TGTGCCAGCAGCCCCACATCCGGGACAGGGCTTATGAACACTGAAGCTTTCTTT	CASSPTSGTGLMNTEAFF
TRBV6-1	NA	14	TRBJ2-7	NA	TGTGCCAGCAGTGAATCAGGGTTCCCCTACGAGCAGTACTTC	CASSESGFPYEQYF
TRBV3-1	NA	17	TRBJ2-1	TRBD2	TGTGCCAGCAGCCGACGCTCTAGCGGGGGATTGGGCAATGAGCAGTTCTTC	CASSRRSSGGLGNEQFF
TRBV20-1	NA	12	TRBJ2-7	NA	TGCAGTGCTTCGGACTGGGCCTACGAGCAGTACTTC	CSASDWAYEQYF
TRBV5-1	many	14	TRBJ1-2	TRBD1	TGCGCCAGCAGCTTGGGACAGGGGGCGAATGGCTACACCTTC	CASSLGQGANGYTF
TRBV10-3	few	14	TRBJ2-1	TRBD2	TGTGCCATCAGGAAGGGACTAGCGGGAGTTGAGCAGTTCTTC	CAIRKGLAGVEQFF
TRBV6-1	NA	18	TRBJ2-3	TRBD2	TGTGCCAGCAGTGAAGCGAATTATCAAGCGGGAGGCGCAGATACGCAGTATTTT	CASSEANYQAGGADTQYF
TRBV27	NA	13	TRBJ2-3	TRBD2	TGTGCCAGCAGTGGGAGGGCCGTAGATACGCAGTATTTT	CASSGRAVDTQYF
TRBV5-1	NA	14	TRBJ2-1	NA	TGCGCCAGCAGCTTGGCCTGGTCCCACAATGAGCAGTTCTTC	CASSLAWSHNEQFF
TRBV18	few	17	TRBJ2-1	TRBD2	TGTGCCAGCTCACTCAGGGGTAGCGGGAGATTAAGCGATGAGCAGTTCTTC	CASSLRGSGRLSDEQFF
TRBV7-8	few	18	TRBJ2-2	TRBD1	TGTGCCAGCAGCCCGTACATTAGGACAGGATTAAACACCGGGGAGCTGTTTTTT	CASSPYIRTGLNTGELFF
TRBV29-1	NA	15	TRBJ2-3	NA	TGCAGCGTGAACCCGACCAACGCAAAGACAGATACGCAGTATTTT	CSVNPTNAKTDTQYF
TRBV5-4	NA	18	TRBJ2-1	NA	TGTGCCAGCAGCTTCGTGCGGATTGGTGGGAGTGGGTACAATGAGCAGTTCTTC	CASSFVRIGGSGYNEQFF
TRBV9	NA	12	TRBJ2-7	TRBD2	TGTGCCAGCGGCGTAGGAGCGGGAGAGCAGTACTTC	CASGVGAGEQYF
TRBV6-1	NA	16	TRBJ2-1	TRBD1	TGTGCCAGCAGGCTCTCGGGACAGGGGTCCTACAATGAGCAGTTCTTC	CASRLSGQGSYNEQFF
TRBV27	NA	17	TRBJ1-6	TRBD1	TGTGCCAGCAGTTTAAGCGGCCCCAGACAGGGTGGTTCACCCCTCCACTTT	CASSLSGPRQGGSPLHF
TRBV4-2	many	15	TRBJ2-1	NA	TGTGCCAGCAGCCCTCCTCTGGGGGATGAAAATGAGCAGTTCTTC	CASSPPLGDENEQFF
TRBV15	few	14	TRBJ2-5	NA	TGTGCCACCAGCAGCAGGGTGGGACAAGAGACCCAGTACTTC	CATSSRVGQETQYF
TRBV29-1	many	15	TRBJ2-3	TRBD2	TGCAGCGTTGGGCTAGCGGGGCTAAGCACAGATACGCAGTATTTT	CSVGLAGLSTDTQYF